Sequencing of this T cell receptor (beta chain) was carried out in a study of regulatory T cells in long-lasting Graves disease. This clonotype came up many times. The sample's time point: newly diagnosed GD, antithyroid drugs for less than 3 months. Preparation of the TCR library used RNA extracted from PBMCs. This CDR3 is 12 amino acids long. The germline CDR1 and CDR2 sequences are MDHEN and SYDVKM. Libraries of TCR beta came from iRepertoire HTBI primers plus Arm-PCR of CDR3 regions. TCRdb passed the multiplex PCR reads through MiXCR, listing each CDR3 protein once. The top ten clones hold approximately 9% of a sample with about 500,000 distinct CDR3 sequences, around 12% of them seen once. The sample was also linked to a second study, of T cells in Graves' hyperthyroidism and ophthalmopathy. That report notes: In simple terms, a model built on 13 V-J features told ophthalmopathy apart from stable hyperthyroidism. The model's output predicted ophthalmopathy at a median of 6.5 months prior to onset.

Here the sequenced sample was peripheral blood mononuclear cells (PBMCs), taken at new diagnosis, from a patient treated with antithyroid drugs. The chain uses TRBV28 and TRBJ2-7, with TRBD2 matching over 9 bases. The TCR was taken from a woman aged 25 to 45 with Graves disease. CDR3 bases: TGTGTTTCCGGGACTAGCACCTACGAGCAGTACTTC. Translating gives CVSGTSTYEQYF. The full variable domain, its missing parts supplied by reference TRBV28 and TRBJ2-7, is DVKVTQSSRYLVKRTGEKVFLECVQDMDHENMFWYRQDPGLGLRLIYFSYDVKMKEKGDIPEGYSVSREKKERFSLILESASTNQTSMYLCVSGTSTYEQYFGPGTRLTVT.